A selection of T cell receptor beta chains follows, all from one sample in a study of beta chain features in type 1 diabetes. Some clones are missing from TCRdb's copy, which holds only in-frame ones; the method was immunoSEQ multiplex PCR. This table holds roughly 300,000 clones, approximately 14% found once. Sequencing was carried out using naive CD4+ T cells from blood. These receptors originate from a man under 40 with type 1 diabetes. The CDR3 runs from the conserved cysteine through the conserved F or W. Fields, in order: CDR3 protein, CDR3 DNA, J gene, V gene, D gene, clone size. D genes are given only for firm matches. Not every row has a clone size; where given, it reads once, few, many or a size class.

CDR3: CASSASPGTGGRDTQYF
DNA: TGTGCCAGCAGTGCCTCCCCCGGGACAGGGGGAAGAGATACGCAGTATTTT
J: TRBJ2-3
V: TRBV25-1
D: TRBD1
size: few

CDR3: CASSNDYQETQYF
DNA: TGTGCCAGCAGCAACGACTACCAAGAGACCCAGTACTTC
J: TRBJ2-5
V: TRBV7-2
D: NA
size: NA

CDR3: CASSLGVSGSRQETQYF
DNA: TGTGCCAGCAGCTTAGGGGTGAGCGGCAGTCGCCAAGAGACCCAGTACTTC
J: TRBJ2-5
V: TRBV7-9
D: NA
size: NA

CDR3: CASSYLQADTQYF
DNA: TGTGCCAGCAGTTACTTACAGGCAGATACGCAGTATTTT
J: TRBJ2-3
V: TRBV6-6
D: NA
size: few

CDR3: CASTFDRNSNQPQHF
DNA: TGTGCCAGTACTTTCGACAGGAATAGCAATCAGCCCCAGCATTTT
J: TRBJ1-5
V: TRBV19
D: NA
size: NA

CDR3: CASRAPSRDSGYTF
DNA: TGTGCCAGCAGAGCTCCTTCGAGGGACTCTGGCTACACCTTC
J: TRBJ1-2
V: TRBV6-5
D: NA
size: NA

CDR3: CASSPPESSSYNEQFF
DNA: TGTGCCAGCTCACCACCGGAGTCTAGCTCCTACAATGAGCAGTTCTTC
J: TRBJ2-1
V: TRBV18
D: NA
size: NA

CDR3: CAWSGDREGSQPQHF
DNA: TGTGCCTGGAGCGGAGACAGGGAAGGGAGTCAGCCCCAGCATTTT
J: TRBJ1-5
V: TRBV30
D: TRBD1
size: NA

CDR3: CASSVDIGSSYEQYF
DNA: TGTGCCAGCAGCGTAGATATTGGGAGCTCCTACGAGCAGTACTTC
J: TRBJ2-7
V: TRBV9
D: NA
size: NA

CDR3: CASSRQGFQETQYF
DNA: TGTGCCAGCAGCCGACAGGGATTCCAAGAGACCCAGTACTTC
J: TRBJ2-5
V: TRBV7-2
D: TRBD1
size: once

CDR3: CASSLRGANEQFF
DNA: TGTGCCAGCAGCTTACGGGGAGCCAATGAGCAGTTCTTC
J: TRBJ2-1
V: TRBV7-2
D: NA
size: few

CDR3: CATSRDIHSSYNEQFF
DNA: TGTGCCACCAGCAGAGATATACACAGCTCCTACAATGAGCAGTTCTTC
J: TRBJ2-1
V: TRBV15
D: NA
size: NA

CDR3: CASSWGQGNEQFF
DNA: TGCGCCAGCAGCTGGGGACAGGGGAATGAGCAGTTCTTC
J: TRBJ2-1
V: TRBV5-1
D: TRBD1
size: few

CDR3: CASIQAGGQPQHF
DNA: TGTGCCAGCATTCAGGCAGGGGGACAGCCCCAGCATTTT
J: TRBJ1-5
V: TRBV6-6
D: TRBD1
size: few

CDR3: CATSRDRGQPYGYTF
DNA: TGTGCCACCAGCAGAGATAGGGGACAGCCCTATGGCTACACCTTC
J: TRBJ1-2
V: TRBV15
D: TRBD1
size: few

CDR3: CAWSVLVEQFF
DNA: TGTGCCTGGAGTGTATTAGTCGAGCAGTTCTTC
J: TRBJ2-1
V: TRBV30
D: NA
size: NA

CDR3: CASSLVGLAVYEQYF
DNA: TGTGCCAGCAGCTTAGTAGGCCTAGCGGTCTACGAGCAGTACTTC
J: TRBJ2-7
V: TRBV7-9
D: TRBD2
size: NA

CDR3: CASSLVGVGANVLTF
DNA: TGTGCCAGCAGTCTGGTGGGAGTTGGGGCCAACGTCCTGACTTTC
J: TRBJ2-6
V: TRBV28
D: NA
size: few

CDR3: CASSLGASGRYEQYF
DNA: TGTGCCAGCAGTTTAGGGGCTAGCGGGAGATACGAGCAGTACTTC
J: TRBJ2-7
V: TRBV28
D: TRBD2
size: NA

CDR3: CASSLTEGTQYF
DNA: TGTGCCAGCAGCTTAACAGAAGGCACGCAGTATTTT
J: TRBJ2-3
V: TRBV7-9
D: NA
size: many

CDR3: CASSHTDTQYF
DNA: TGTGCCAGCAGCCACACAGATACGCAGTATTTT
J: TRBJ2-3
V: TRBV9
D: NA
size: NA

CDR3: CATKQGSTEAFF
DNA: TGTGCCACGAAACAGGGAAGTACTGAAGCTTTCTTT
J: TRBJ1-1
V: TRBV2
D: NA
size: few

CDR3: CASSIDRDTEAFF
DNA: TGTGCCAGTAGTATCGACAGGGACACTGAAGCTTTCTTT
J: TRBJ1-1
V: TRBV19
D: TRBD1
size: NA

CDR3: CASSGGDSLDTGELFF
DNA: TGCGCCAGCAGCGGCGGGGATTCGCTCGACACCGGGGAGCTGTTTTTT
J: TRBJ2-2
V: TRBV5-1
D: NA
size: few

CDR3: CASSQAGSYNEQFF
DNA: TGTGCCAGCAGCCAAGCGGGGTCCTACAATGAGCAGTTCTTC
J: TRBJ2-1
V: TRBV4-2
D: NA
size: few

CDR3: CASSDERSGSYSGELFF
DNA: TGTGCCAGCAGTGATGAGCGGAGCGGGAGCTACAGCGGGGAGCTGTTTTTT
J: TRBJ2-2
V: TRBV6-1
D: TRBD2
size: few

CDR3: CASSPGENGVRETQYF
DNA: TGCGCCAGCAGTCCGGGGGAGAACGGAGTGAGAGAGACCCAGTACTTC
J: TRBJ2-5
V: TRBV5-1
D: NA
size: few

CDR3: CASSLSTTSGRGTQYF
DNA: TGTGCCAGCAGTTTAAGTACGACTAGCGGGAGAGGGACCCAGTACTTC
J: TRBJ2-5
V: TRBV28
D: TRBD2
size: few

CDR3: CASSFSGRVHSDYEQYF
DNA: TGTGCCAGCAGCTTTAGCGGGAGGGTCCACTCCGACTACGAGCAGTACTTC
J: TRBJ2-7
V: TRBV7-2
D: TRBD2
size: few

CDR3: CASSYSWQGVREQFF
DNA: TGTGCCAGCAGTTACTCTTGGCAGGGGGTGAGGGAGCAGTTCTTC
J: TRBJ2-1
V: TRBV6-5
D: TRBD1
size: NA

CDR3: CASSPGQGSIHEQYF
DNA: TGTGCCAGCAGCCCTGGACAGGGGTCCATCCACGAGCAGTACTTC
J: TRBJ2-7
V: TRBV7-3
D: TRBD1
size: few

CDR3: CASSLRGGETGELFF
DNA: TGTGCCAGCAGCTTGAGAGGGGGAGAAACCGGGGAGCTGTTTTTT
J: TRBJ2-2
V: TRBV11-3
D: NA
size: NA

CDR3: CATHVMGQGANEQYF
DNA: TGTGCCACCCATGTTATGGGACAGGGGGCAAACGAGCAGTACTTC
J: TRBJ2-7
V: TRBV28
D: TRBD1
size: NA

CDR3: CASRDNSYNEQFF
DNA: TGTGCCAGCAGGGACAACTCCTACAATGAGCAGTTCTTC
J: TRBJ2-1
V: TRBV2
D: NA
size: few

CDR3: CSGRAGGGYTF
DNA: TGCAGTGGTAGGGCCGGGGGTGGCTACACCTTC
J: TRBJ1-2
V: TRBV20-1
D: NA
size: NA

CDR3: CASSLTVAPFQPQHF
DNA: TGTGCCAGCAGTTTGACGGTAGCGCCGTTTCAGCCCCAGCATTTT
J: TRBJ1-5
V: TRBV28
D: NA
size: NA

CDR3: CASSYSIVAKTYEQYF
DNA: TGTGCCAGCAGTTACTCGATAGTAGCTAAAACCTACGAGCAGTACTTC
J: TRBJ2-7
V: TRBV6-5
D: NA
size: NA

CDR3: CASSYLQGAYNEQFF
DNA: TGTGCCAGCAGTTACTTACAGGGGGCCTACAATGAGCAGTTCTTC
J: TRBJ2-1
V: TRBV6-6
D: TRBD1
size: NA

CDR3: CASSLRDRSYEQYF
DNA: TGTGCCAGCAGTTTACGGGACAGGTCCTACGAGCAGTACTTC
J: TRBJ2-7
V: TRBV27
D: TRBD1
size: few

CDR3: CASSFGQGYGYTF
DNA: TGTGCCAGCAGCTTCGGACAGGGATATGGCTACACCTTC
J: TRBJ1-2
V: TRBV5-4
D: TRBD1
size: few

CDR3: CAISDVAGGWYEQYF
DNA: TGTGCCATCAGTGATGTTGCGGGGGGCTGGTACGAGCAGTACTTC
J: TRBJ2-7
V: TRBV10-3
D: TRBD2
size: few

CDR3: CASSLVGPSYEQYF
DNA: TGTGCCAGCAGCCTAGTGGGTCCCTCCTACGAGCAGTACTTC
J: TRBJ2-7
V: TRBV28
D: NA
size: NA

CDR3: CASSRLDYYNEQFF
DNA: TGTGCCAGCAGCCGCCTCGACTACTACAATGAGCAGTTCTTC
J: TRBJ2-1
V: TRBV7-9
D: NA
size: NA

CDR3: CATSRVVGSYEQYF
DNA: TGTGCCACCAGCAGAGTAGTTGGGAGCTACGAGCAGTACTTC
J: TRBJ2-7
V: TRBV15
D: NA
size: NA

CDR3: CASSYDLAGGQTQYF
DNA: TGTGCCAGCAGTTACGATCTAGCGGGAGGTCAAACGCAGTATTTT
J: TRBJ2-3
V: TRBV6-6
D: TRBD2
size: once

CDR3: CASSLSGSGNEQFF
DNA: TGTGCCAGCAGCTTATCTGGGTCGGGCAATGAGCAGTTCTTC
J: TRBJ2-1
V: TRBV7-2
D: NA
size: NA